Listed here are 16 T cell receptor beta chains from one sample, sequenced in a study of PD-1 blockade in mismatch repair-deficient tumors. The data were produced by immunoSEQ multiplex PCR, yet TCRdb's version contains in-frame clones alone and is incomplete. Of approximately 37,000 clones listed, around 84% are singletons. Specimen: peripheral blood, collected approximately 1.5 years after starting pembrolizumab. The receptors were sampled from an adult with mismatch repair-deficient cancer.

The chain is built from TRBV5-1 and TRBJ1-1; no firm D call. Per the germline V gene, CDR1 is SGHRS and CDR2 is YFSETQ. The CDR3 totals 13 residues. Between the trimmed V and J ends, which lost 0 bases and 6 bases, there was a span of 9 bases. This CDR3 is CASSLAQSAEAFF. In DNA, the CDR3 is TGCGCCAGCAGCTTGGCACAAAGCGCTGAAGCTTTCTTT.

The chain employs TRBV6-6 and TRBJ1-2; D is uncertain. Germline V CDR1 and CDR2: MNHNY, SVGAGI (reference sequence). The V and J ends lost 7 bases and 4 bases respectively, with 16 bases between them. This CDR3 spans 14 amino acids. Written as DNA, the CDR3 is TGTGCCAGCAACTCTAATACCGCAACCTATGGCTACACCTTC. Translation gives CASNSNTATYGYTF.

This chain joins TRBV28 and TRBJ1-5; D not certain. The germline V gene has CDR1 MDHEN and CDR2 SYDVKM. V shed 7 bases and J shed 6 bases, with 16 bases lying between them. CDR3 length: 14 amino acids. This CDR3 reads CASTVGWGAQPQHF. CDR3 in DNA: TGTGCCAGCACTGTAGGGTGGGGTGCTCAGCCCCAGCATTTT.

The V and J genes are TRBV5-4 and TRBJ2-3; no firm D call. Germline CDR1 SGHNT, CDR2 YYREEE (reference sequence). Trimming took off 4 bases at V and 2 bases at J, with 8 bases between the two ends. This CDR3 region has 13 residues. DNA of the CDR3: TGTGCCAGCAGCCTTCATATCACAGATACGCAGTATTTT. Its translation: CASSLHITDTQYF.

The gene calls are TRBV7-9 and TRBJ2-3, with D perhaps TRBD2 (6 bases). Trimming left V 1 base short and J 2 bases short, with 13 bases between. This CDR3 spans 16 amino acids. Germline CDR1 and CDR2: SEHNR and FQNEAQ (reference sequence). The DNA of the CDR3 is TGTGCCAGCAGCTTAGTTTCGGGACTTAACACAGATACGCAGTATTTT. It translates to CASSLVSGLNTDTQYF.

CDR3 sequence reads: CASSTPGQRNTEAFF. The CDR3 nucleotides are TGTGCCAGCAGCACGCCGGGACAACGAAACACTGAAGCTTTCTTT. V usage is TRBV7-3 and J usage is TRBJ1-1; weak D call: TRBD1 (6 bases). V lost 5 bases, J lost 2 bases, and 15 bases lay in between. The germline V gene encodes CDR1 SGHTA and CDR2 FQGTGA. This CDR3 spans 15 amino acids.

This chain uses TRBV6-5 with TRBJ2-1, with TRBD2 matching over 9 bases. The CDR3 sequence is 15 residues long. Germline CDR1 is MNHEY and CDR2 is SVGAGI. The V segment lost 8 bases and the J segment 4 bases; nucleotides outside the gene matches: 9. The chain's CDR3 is CASRYGTSSYNEQFF. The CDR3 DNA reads TGTGCCAGCCGATACGGGACTAGCAGTTACAATGAGCAGTTCTTC.

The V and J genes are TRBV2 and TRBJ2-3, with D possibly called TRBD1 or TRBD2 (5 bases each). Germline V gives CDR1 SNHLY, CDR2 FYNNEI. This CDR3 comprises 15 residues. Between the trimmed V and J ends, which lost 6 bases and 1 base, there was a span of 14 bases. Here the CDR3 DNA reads TGTGCCAGCAGCTATCCCGTGGGGGGCACAGATACGCAGTATTTT. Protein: CASSYPVGGTDTQYF.

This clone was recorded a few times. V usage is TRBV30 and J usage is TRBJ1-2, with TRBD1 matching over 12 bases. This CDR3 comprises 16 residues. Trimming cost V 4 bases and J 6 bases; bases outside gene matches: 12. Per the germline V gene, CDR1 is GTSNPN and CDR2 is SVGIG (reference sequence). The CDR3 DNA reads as TGTGCCTGGAAGGGGACAGGGGGCGCTAGTGGCGATGGCTACACCTTC. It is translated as CAWKGTGGASGDGYTF.

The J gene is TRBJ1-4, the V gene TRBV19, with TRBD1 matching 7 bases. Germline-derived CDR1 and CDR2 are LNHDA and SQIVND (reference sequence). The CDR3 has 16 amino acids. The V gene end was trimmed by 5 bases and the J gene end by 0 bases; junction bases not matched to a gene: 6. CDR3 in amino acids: CASSRQGITTNEKLFF. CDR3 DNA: TGTGCCAGTAGTCGACAGGGTATAACAACTAATGAAAAACTGTTTTTT. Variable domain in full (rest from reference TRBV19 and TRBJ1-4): DGGITQSPKYLFRKEGQNVTLSCEQNLNHDAMYWYRQDPGQGLRLIYYSQIVNDFQKGDIAEGYSVSREKKESFPLTVTSAQKNPTAFYLCASSRQGITTNEKLFFGSGTQLSVL.

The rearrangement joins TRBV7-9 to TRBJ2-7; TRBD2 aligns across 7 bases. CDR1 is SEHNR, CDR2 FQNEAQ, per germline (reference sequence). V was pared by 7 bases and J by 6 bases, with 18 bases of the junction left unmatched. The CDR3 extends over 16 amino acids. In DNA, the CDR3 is TGTGCCAGCACCCCCATCGAGACGGGGGGTTCCCCCGAGCAGTACTTC. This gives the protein CASTPIETGGSPEQYF. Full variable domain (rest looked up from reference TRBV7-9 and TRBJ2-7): DTGVSQNPRHKITKRGQNVTFRCDPISEHNRLYWYRQTLGQGPEFLTYFQNEAQLEKSRLLSDRFSAERPKGSFSTLEIQRTEQGDSAMYLCASTPIETGGSPEQYFGPGTRLTVT.

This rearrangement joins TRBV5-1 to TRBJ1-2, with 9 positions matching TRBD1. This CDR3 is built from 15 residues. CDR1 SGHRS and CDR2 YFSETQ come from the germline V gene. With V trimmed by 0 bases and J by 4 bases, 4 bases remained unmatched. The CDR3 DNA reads TGCGCCAGCAGCTTGGATACAGGGGGCACCTATGGCTACACCTTC. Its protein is CASSLDTGGTYGYTF.

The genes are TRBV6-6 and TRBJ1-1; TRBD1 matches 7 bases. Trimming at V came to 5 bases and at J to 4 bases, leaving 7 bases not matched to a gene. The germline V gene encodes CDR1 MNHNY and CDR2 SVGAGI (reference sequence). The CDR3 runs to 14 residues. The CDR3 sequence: CASSHRGKSTEAFF. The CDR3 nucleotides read TGTGCCAGCAGTCACAGGGGTAAGAGCACTGAAGCTTTCTTT.

CDR3 residues: CASNSRDYGYTF. CDR3 nucleotides: TGTGCCAGTAATTCACGCGACTATGGCTACACCTTC. The chain couples TRBV28 to TRBJ1-2; D not certain. Germline assignment: CDR1 MDHEN and CDR2 SYDVKM. Trimming shortened V by 9 bases and J by 3 bases, and 11 bases separated the two germline ends. This CDR3 comprises 12 residues.

CDR3 amino acids: CASAGLFNQPQHF. DNA for the CDR3: TGTGCCAGTGCGGGACTCTTCAATCAGCCCCAGCATTTT. The genes are TRBV19 and TRBJ1-5, with D tentatively TRBD1 (5 bases). Trimming took off 8 bases at V and 3 bases at J, with 11 bases between the two ends. CDR3 size: 13 residues. The germline gives CDR1 LNHDA, CDR2 SQIVND (reference sequence).

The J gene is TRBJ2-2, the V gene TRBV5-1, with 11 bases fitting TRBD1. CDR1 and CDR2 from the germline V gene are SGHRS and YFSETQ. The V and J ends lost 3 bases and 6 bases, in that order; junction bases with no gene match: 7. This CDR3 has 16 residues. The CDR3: CASSYGQGASAGELFF. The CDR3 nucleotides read TGCGCCAGCAGCTACGGACAGGGGGCGAGCGCCGGGGAGCTGTTTTTT.